This TCR beta chain came from a study of T cell changes during pregnancy in multiple sclerosis. Some clones are missing from TCRdb's copy, which holds only in-frame ones; the method was immunoSEQ multiplex PCR. This sample has 35,000 to 45,000 clones, with around nine tenths found just once. Germline CDR1 reads SNHLY; CDR2 reads FYNNEI. J gave up 5 bases and V 5 bases, and 4 bases lay outside the gene matches. The CDR3 extends over 14 amino acids. The material was CD4+ T cells from peripheral blood mononuclear cells, obtained after pregnancy. The chain employs TRBV2 and TRBJ2-5, with TRBD2 identical over 11 bases. This TCR was sampled from a female donor with multiple sclerosis, enrolled in a pregnancy study. DNA of the CDR3: TGTGCCAGCAGTAGACTAGCGGGGTTTGAGACCCAGTACTTC. The encoded protein is CASSRLAGFETQYF. The complete variable domain, with remaining parts taken from reference TRBV2 and TRBJ2-5, reads EPEVTQTPSHQVTQMGQEVILRCVPISNHLYFYWYRQILGQKVEFLVSFYNNEISEKSEIFDDQFSVERPDGSNFTLKIRSTKLEDSAMYFCASSRLAGFETQYFGPGTRLLVL.